Below are 19 T cell receptor beta chains sequenced from a single sample in a study of T-cell reconstitution after alpha-beta-depleted transplantation in children. TCRbeta library preparation incorporated unique molecular identifiers. TCRdb re-called the PCR reads with MiXCR, one entry per CDR3 protein. Among 80,000 or so distinct CDR3 sequences listed, 13% to 15% were seen once. The starting material was PBMCs, mostly from graft donor cells, obtained 180 days after TCRalphabeta/CD19-depleted stem cell transplant. Receptors originate from a male patient between 2 and 10 years old who had a stem cell transplant for acute lymphoblastic leukemia, so the T cells may come from the graft donor.

This clonotype occurred many times. The genes are TRBV20-1 and TRBJ1-2, with D perhaps TRBD1 (5 bases). This CDR3 comprises 14 residues. The germline V gene has CDR1 DFQATT and CDR2 SNEGSKA (reference sequence). The V gene lost 5 bases and the J gene lost 1 base, with 14 bases spanning the gap. CDR3 nucleotides: TGCAGTGCTTACCCTTTCCAGGGTAACTATGGCTACACCTTC. Protein sequence: CSAYPFQGNYGYTF.

The chain uses TRBV7-2 and TRBJ1-1; 7 nucleotides align to TRBD1. This CDR3 is built from 16 residues. CDR1 is SGHTA, CDR2 FQGNSA, per germline. V lost 0 bases and J lost 1; bases outside the gene matches: 5. CDR3 protein: CASSLAGGMGNTEAFF. CDR3 nucleotides: TGTGCCAGCAGCTTAGCAGGGGGCATGGGGAACACTGAAGCTTTCTTT.

This clonotype showed up just a few times. CDR3 amino acids: CSAREGGFKTGELFF. The CDR3 DNA reads TGCAGTGCTAGAGAAGGAGGTTTTAAGACCGGGGAGCTGTTTTTT. V usage is TRBV20-1 and J usage is TRBJ2-2, with TRBD2 as a possible D gene (5 bases). CDR3 length equals 15 residues. Germline V lookup: CDR1 DFQATT, CDR2 SNEGSKA (reference sequence). Trimming stripped 0 bases from V and 5 bases from J, with 13 bases between.

This clonotype was counted between two and nine times. The chain uses TRBV20-1 and TRBJ1-5; possibly TRBD1 for D (5 bases). Germline-derived CDR1 and CDR2 are DFQATT and SNEGSKA (reference sequence). This CDR3 comprises 17 residues. The V and J ends lost 5 bases and 1 base respectively, with 21 bases between them. CDR3: CSAVNYRKGYSNQPQHF. CDR3 nucleotides: TGCAGTGCTGTAAATTACAGGAAAGGCTACAGCAATCAGCCCCAGCATTTT.

The chain employs TRBV4-3 and TRBJ2-1, with 7 positions matching TRBD2. This CDR3 comprises 17 residues. Germline CDR1 LGHNA, CDR2 YSLEER. V shed 4 bases and J 0 bases; nucleotides not matched to a gene: 9. CDR3 in DNA: TGCGCCAGCAGCCGCCAAAGGCGGACTAGCTCCTACAATGAGCAGTTCTTC. Protein: CASSRQRRTSSYNEQFF.

This clonotype was seen a handful of times. J is TRBJ2-7 and V is TRBV28; D is undetermined. The V gene lost 3 bases and the J gene lost 4 bases, with 4 bases spanning the gap. The CDR3 sequence is 11 residues long. Looked up from germline, CDR1 is MDHEN and CDR2 is SYDVKM. DNA of the CDR3: TGTGCCAGCAGTTTTAAATACGAGCAGTACTTC. Residues: CASSFKYEQYF. The variable domain in full, completed from reference TRBV28 and TRBJ2-7, reads DVKVTQSSRYLVKRTGEKVFLECVQDMDHENMFWYRQDPGLGLRLIYFSYDVKMKEKGDIPEGYSVSREKKERFSLILESASTNQTSMYLCASSFKYEQYFGPGTRLTVT.

This clonotype was picked up a small number of times. The V and J genes are TRBV7-2 and TRBJ2-7, with D possibly TRBD1 on 5 matching bases. Looked up from germline, CDR1 is SGHTA and CDR2 is FQGNSA. V shed 1 base and J shed 0 bases, with 7 bases lying between them. The CDR3 covers 14 residues. In DNA form, the CDR3 reads TGTGCCAGCAGCTTAGACAGGTACTCCTACGAGCAGTACTTC. Its translation is CASSLDRYSYEQYF.

The chain uses TRBV6-2 or TRBV6-3 and TRBJ2-5; 10 bases are shared with TRBD2. This CDR3 comprises 13 residues. V lost 8 bases to trimming and J lost 6 bases; unmatched junction nucleotides: 6. From germline, CDR1 is MNHEY and CDR2 SVGEGT. CDR3 sequence (DNA): TGTGCCAGCGGACTAGCGGCCCGGAAGACCCAGTACTTC. Translated, it gives CASGLAARKTQYF.

J is TRBJ2-3 and V is TRBV20-1; D not resolved. From germline, CDR1 is DFQATT and CDR2 SNEGSKA (reference sequence). Trimming left V 3 bases short and J 3 bases short, with 7 bases between. This CDR3 region has 12 residues. The CDR3 nucleotides read TGCAGTGCTAGGACCCTTACAGATACGCAGTATTTT. Translating gives CSARTLTDTQYF.

This clonotype was recorded a few times. The V call is TRBV6-5, the J call TRBJ2-2; a possible D gene is TRBD1 (6 bases). Looked up from germline, CDR1 is MNHEY and CDR2 is SVGAGI. Trimming stripped 2 bases from V and 4 bases from J, with 11 bases between. This CDR3 has 15 residues. The CDR3 DNA reads as TGTGCCAGCAGTTACGCAGGGGCGGGCACCGGGGAGCTGTTTTTT. Its translation is CASSYAGAGTGELFF.

In this sample, this clonotype turned up a few times. The rearrangement joins TRBV20-1 to TRBJ2-7; no reliable D call. The germline V and J ends were trimmed by 1 base and 5 bases, with 9 bases remaining between them. Per the germline V gene, CDR1 is DFQATT and CDR2 is SNEGSKA (reference sequence). The CDR3 has 12 residues. CDR3 region: CSARVPVDEQYF. CDR3 nucleotide sequence: TGCAGTGCTAGAGTGCCTGTCGACGAGCAGTACTTC.

This clonotype came up a few times. For the CDR3, the DNA is TGTGCCAGCAGTTTCGGGACAGGAGTTTATGGCTACACCTTC. It is translated as CASSFGTGVYGYTF. J is TRBJ1-2 and V is TRBV27; 8 bases map to TRBD1. The CDR3 length is 14 residues. Germline CDR1 is MNHEY and CDR2 is SMNVEV (reference sequence). V trimming: 3 bases; J trimming: 5 bases; junction bases outside the gene matches: 5.

The rearrangement links TRBV27 to TRBJ1-2, with unresolved D. V was trimmed by 2 bases and J by 2 bases, leaving 12 bases between them. Per the germline V gene, CDR1 is MNHEY and CDR2 is SMNVEV (reference sequence). The length of the CDR3 is 15 residues. The CDR3 here is CASSLSRGRNYGYTF. The DNA of the CDR3 is TGTGCCAGCAGTTTAAGCCGCGGACGAAACTATGGCTACACCTTC.

This clonotype has only a few counts. The chain joins TRBV28 to TRBJ1-2; 8 positions agree with TRBD1. V lost 4 bases and J lost 3; bases outside the gene matches: 13. The CDR3 runs to 17 residues. CDR1 is MDHEN, CDR2 SYDVKM, per germline. CDR3 sequence reads: CASSYRTGPHFDYGYTF. CDR3 sequence (DNA): TGTGCCAGCAGTTATCGGACAGGGCCACACTTTGACTATGGCTACACCTTC.

In this sample, this clonotype turned up a few times. The chain uses TRBV11-2 and TRBJ2-1, with TRBD2 identical over 7 bases. V lost 0 bases, J lost 4 bases, and 9 bases stayed unmatched. Germline lookup yields CDR1 SGHAT and CDR2 FQNNGV. The CDR3 runs 17 residues. CDR3 DNA sequence: TGTGCCAGCAGCTTAGATATACGCGGGGGTTCGTACAATGAGCAGTTCTTC. It codes for CASSLDIRGGSYNEQFF.

This clonotype appeared a few times. This chain uses TRBV7-2 with TRBJ1-2, with 8 bases lining up with TRBD1. Germline V gives CDR1 SGHTA, CDR2 FQGNSA. The CDR3 consists of 17 residues. Trimming cost V 5 bases and J 0 bases; bases outside gene matches: 11. For the CDR3, the DNA is TGTGCCAGCAGCATCCGGACAGGGAGCCCCTCTAACTATGGCTACACCTTC. The encoded protein is CASSIRTGSPSNYGYTF.

DNA for the CDR3: TGCAGTCCGTACTCGGGGAGCTCCTATAATTCACCCCTCCACTTT. Residues: CSPYSGSSYNSPLHF. J is TRBJ1-6 and V is TRBV20-1, with D uncertain. The CDR3 length is 15 residues. The germline V and J ends were trimmed by 8 bases and 0 bases, with 14 bases remaining between them. Germline lookup yields CDR1 DFQATT and CDR2 SNEGSKA (reference sequence).

This clonotype came up a few times. This sequence joins TRBV28 and TRBJ2-5, with TRBD1 as a possible D gene (5 bases). This CDR3 spans 14 amino acids. The V end was cut by 5 bases, the J end by 2 bases, with 12 bases between. Looked up from germline, CDR1 is MDHEN and CDR2 is SYDVKM. The CDR3 spells CASSPHRSQETQYF. The CDR3 DNA reads TGTGCCAGCAGTCCACACAGGTCTCAAGAGACCCAGTACTTC.

This clonotype was counted between two and nine times. This chain connects TRBV7-9 to TRBJ1-5; the D gene is possibly TRBD1 (5 bases). The CDR3 loop spans 16 amino acids. The germline V and J ends were trimmed by 5 bases and 1 base, with 15 bases remaining between them. Per germline, CDR1 SEHNR and CDR2 FQNEAQ (reference sequence). In nucleotides, the CDR3 is TGTGCCAGCAGCCCAGAGGGCAGGGAAAGCAATCAGCCCCAGCATTTT. Protein product: CASSPEGRESNQPQHF.